Following are 19 T cell receptor beta chains from one sample sequenced in a study of technical replicates of blood from a few donors. TCRdb keeps only in-frame clones here, not all; method: immunoSEQ multiplex PCR. The table has over 70,000 clones, around nine tenths seen once. What was sequenced was T cells isolated from PBMCs. Receptors originate from a human donor in good health.

This clone was recorded once. This chain joins TRBV27 and TRBJ2-5; D is possibly TRBD1 (6 bases). Between the trimmed V and J ends, which lost 6 bases and 4 bases, there was a span of 15 bases. Germline CDR1 and CDR2: MNHEY and SMNVEV (reference sequence). The CDR3 consists of 14 residues. The CDR3 nucleotides are TGTGCCAGCAGCCCCGGGACACCCATAGAGACCCAGTACTTC. Residues: CASSPGTPIETQYF.

This chain uses TRBV28 with TRBJ2-7; 14 nucleotides align to TRBD2. The germline CDR1 and CDR2 sequences are MDHEN and SYDVKM. The CDR3 is made up of 15 amino acids. V gave up 8 bases and J gave up 0 bases; unmatched junction bases: 3. The CDR3 DNA sequence: TGTGCCAGCCGACTAGCGGGAGGGATCTCCTACGAGCAGTACTTC. Translation gives CASRLAGGISYEQYF. Based on the CDR3 plus reference TRBV28 and TRBJ2-7, the full variable domain is DVKVTQSSRYLVKRTGEKVFLECVQDMDHENMFWYRQDPGLGLRLIYFSYDVKMKEKGDIPEGYSVSREKKERFSLILESASTNQTSMYLCASRLAGGISYEQYFGPGTRLTVT.

The rearrangement joins TRBV5-1 to TRBJ2-2; D is uncertain. This CDR3 spans 13 amino acids. V shed 6 bases and J shed 1 base, with 7 bases lying between them. CDR1 is SGHRS and CDR2 is YFSETQ in the germline V gene. This chain's CDR3 is CASIKQNTGELFF. Written as DNA, the CDR3 is TGCGCCAGCATTAAACAGAACACCGGGGAGCTGTTTTTT.

The chain uses TRBV30 and TRBJ2-1, with D possibly being TRBD2 (6 bases). CDR1 is GTSNPN and CDR2 is SVGIG in the germline V gene (reference sequence). CDR3 length: 13 residues. V lost 4 bases, J lost 5 bases, and 12 bases lay in between. The CDR3 nucleotides read TGTGCCTGGAATCGAGGGACTCACAATGAGCAGTTCTTC. Translated: CAWNRGTHNEQFF.

V and J are TRBV6-5 and TRBJ2-7; 7 positions agree with TRBD2. This CDR3 has 12 amino acids. Trimming cost V 8 bases and J 6 bases; bases outside gene matches: 7. Germline V lookup: CDR1 MNHEY, CDR2 SVGAGI. The CDR3 region is CASGGAGSEQYF. The DNA for the CDR3 is TGTGCCAGCGGAGGAGCGGGATCCGAGCAGTACTTC.

The gene calls are TRBV6-5 and TRBJ1-1, with TRBD1 identical over 9 bases. Germline loops: CDR1 MNHEY, CDR2 SVGAGI. CDR3 length: 14 amino acids. With V trimmed by 5 bases and J by 0 bases, 1 base remained unmatched. The CDR3 protein is CASSRTGVNTEAFF. CDR3 DNA sequence: TGTGCCAGCAGTCGGACAGGGGTGAACACTGAAGCTTTCTTT.

The CDR3 loop reads CASSSTWTDLYEQYF. As DNA, the CDR3 is TGTGCCAGCAGCTCTACATGGACAGACCTCTACGAGCAGTACTTC. The gene calls are TRBV5-5 and TRBJ2-7, with a weak D call TRBD1 (6 bases). V lost 3 bases and J 3 bases, leaving 16 bases between the germline ends. Germline CDR1 is SGHKS and CDR2 is YYEKEE (reference sequence). This CDR3 spans 15 amino acids.

With respect to this clone: Germline is not matched at one junction end, which may reflect a read error. This sequence joins TRBV18 and TRBJ1-5; D unresolved. CDR1 is KGHSH, CDR2 LQKENI, per germline. The CDR3 sequence is 13 residues long. The CDR3: CASSEVQNRPQHF. The CDR3 region has the DNA TGTGCCAGCTCAGAGGTACAAAATCGGCCCCAGCATTTT.

This sequence joins TRBV29-1 and TRBJ2-7; 7 nucleotides agree with TRBD1. The CDR3 has 12 amino acids. Germline loops: CDR1 SQVTM, CDR2 ANQGSEA. The J segment lost 4 bases and the V segment lost 4 bases, leaving 4 bases of the junction unmatched. CDR3 DNA: TGCAGCGTTGTAACCAGGGGGTACGAGCAGTACTTC. Protein product: CSVVTRGYEQYF.

The V and J genes are TRBV5-1 and TRBJ1-4; the match to TRBD1 covers 7 bases. The CDR3 runs to 14 residues. Looked up from germline, CDR1 is SGHRS and CDR2 is YFSETQ. J lost 4 bases, V lost 3 bases, and 3 bases had no gene match. CDR3 amino acids: CASSSGQYNEKLFF. In DNA, the CDR3 is TGCGCCAGCAGCTCGGGACAGTATAATGAAAAACTGTTTTTT. The whole variable domain, remainder taken from reference TRBV5-1 and TRBJ1-4, is KAGVTQTPRYLIKTRGQQVTLSCSPISGHRSVSWYQQTPGQGLQFLFEYFSETQRNKGNFPGRFSGRQFSNSRSEMNVSTLELGDSALYLCASSSGQYNEKLFFGSGTQLSVL.

This clone was observed a single time. The chain is built from TRBV4-3 and TRBJ2-7, with 7 bases lining up with TRBD1. The CDR3 length is 14 residues. V lost 5 bases and J lost 0; bases outside the gene matches: 4. Per germline, CDR1 LGHNA and CDR2 YSLEER. The DNA for the CDR3 is TGCGCCAGCAGCAAGGGGGACAGCTCCTACGAGCAGTACTTC. This encodes CASSKGDSSYEQYF.

This rearrangement joins TRBV4-1 to TRBJ2-1; D unclear. Deletions cut 1 base from V and 7 bases from J, with 2 bases between. The germline V gene encodes CDR1 MGHRA and CDR2 YSYEKL. There are 11 residues in the CDR3. DNA for the CDR3: TGCGCCAGCAGCCAAGCAAATGAGCAGTTCTTC. Its translation: CASSQANEQFF.

The V call is TRBV4-2, the J call TRBJ2-7; TRBD2 might be the D (5 bases). Trimming stripped 1 base from V and 6 bases from J, with 10 bases between. The CDR3 sequence is 13 residues long. Germline lookup yields CDR1 LGHNA and CDR2 YNFKEQ. This CDR3 reads CASSQVTGIEQYF. The CDR3 nucleotides are TGTGCCAGCAGCCAAGTAACGGGAATCGAGCAGTACTTC.

The genes are TRBV25-1 and TRBJ2-1; 9 nucleotides match TRBD1. Germline lookup yields CDR1 MGHDK and CDR2 SYGVNS. Trimming removed 6 bases from V and 9 bases from J; junction bases left unmatched: 9. The CDR3 has 14 amino acids. The CDR3 spells CASRVTGGLVEQFF. The CDR3 bases are TGTGCCAGCAGAGTCACAGGGGGCCTAGTTGAGCAGTTCTTC.

V and J are TRBV7-3 and TRBJ2-1; the match to TRBD1 covers 8 bases. Losses at the gene ends were 5 bases for V and 4 bases for J; bases not matched to a gene: 4. Germline V gives CDR1 SGHTA, CDR2 FQGTGA. The length of the CDR3 is 14 residues. The CDR3 loop reads CASSDRGFYNEQFF. CDR3 bases: TGTGCCAGCAGCGACAGGGGATTTTACAATGAGCAGTTCTTC.

This chain uses TRBV19 with TRBJ1-5, with 8 bases identical to TRBD1. The germline CDR1 and CDR2 sequences are LNHDA and SQIVND (reference sequence). This CDR3 contains 15 residues. V lost 6 bases and J lost 5; bases outside the gene matches: 9. This CDR3 reads CASRDRDWSDQPQHF. As DNA, the CDR3 is TGTGCCAGTAGGGACAGGGATTGGAGCGATCAGCCCCAGCATTTT.

The chain recombines TRBV19 with TRBJ2-7, with D perhaps TRBD2 (6 bases). Germline loops: CDR1 LNHDA, CDR2 SQIVND (reference sequence). Deletions cut 7 bases from V and 2 bases from J, with 12 bases between. CDR3 length equals 13 residues. The CDR3: CASTGGPTYEQYF. In DNA form, the CDR3 reads TGTGCCAGTACCGGGGGTCCCACCTACGAGCAGTACTTC. Looking up the rest from reference TRBV19 and TRBJ2-7 gives the full variable domain: DGGITQSPKYLFRKEGQNVTLSCEQNLNHDAMYWYRQDPGQGLRLIYYSQIVNDFQKGDIAEGYSVSREKKESFPLTVTSAQKNPTAFYLCASTGGPTYEQYFGPGTRLTVT.

The chain is built from TRBV5-1 and TRBJ2-5; the D gene is possibly TRBD2 (5 bases). Germline V gives CDR1 SGHRS, CDR2 YFSETQ. The V end lost 5 bases, the J end lost 2 bases, and 19 bases lay between the germline ends. The CDR3 extends over 16 amino acids. CDR3 loop: CASRKLWSGSQETQYF. CDR3 DNA: TGCGCCAGCAGGAAGCTATGGTCGGGATCACAAGAGACCCAGTACTTC.

This chain's CDR3 is CASSWREAPLEQYF. DNA of the CDR3: TGTGCCAGCAGTTGGCGGGAGGCTCCCCTCGAGCAGTACTTC. V gene TRBV6-6 combines with J gene TRBJ2-7, with TRBD2 matching 8 bases. There are 14 residues in the CDR3. Germline V gene sequence: CDR1 MNHNY, CDR2 SVGAGI (reference sequence). V was clipped by 4 bases and J by 6 bases; unmatched bases: 8.